The T cell receptor beta chain described here comes from a study of blood T cells in healthy people across ages. Sample-barcoded 5' priming and a J-beta primer mix drove a second PCR of about 6 to 12 cycles. TCRdb re-called the 5' RACE reads with MiXCR, one entry per CDR3 protein. This sample has roughly 650,000 distinct CDR3 sequences, with 32% found just once. Germline V gives CDR1 SGDLS, CDR2 YYNGEE. The CDR3 covers 14 residues. Trimming shortened V by 3 bases and J by 10 bases, and 17 bases separated the two germline ends. The genes are TRBV9 and TRBJ2-1, with a possible D match to TRBD2 (6 bases). Specimen: blood. The clonotype was recovered from a woman over 75 in good health. CDR3 nucleotide sequence: TGTGCCAGCAGCGGAGCTGCGGGGACGGGCGAGCAGTTCTTC. Translated: CASSGAAGTGEQFF. Drawing the rest from reference TRBV9 and TRBJ2-1, the complete variable domain is DSGVTQTPKHLITATGQRVTLRCSPRSGDLSVYWYQQSLDQGLQFLIQYYNGEERAKGNILERFSAQQFPDLHSELNLSSLELGDSALYFCASSGAAGTGEQFFGPGTRLTVL.